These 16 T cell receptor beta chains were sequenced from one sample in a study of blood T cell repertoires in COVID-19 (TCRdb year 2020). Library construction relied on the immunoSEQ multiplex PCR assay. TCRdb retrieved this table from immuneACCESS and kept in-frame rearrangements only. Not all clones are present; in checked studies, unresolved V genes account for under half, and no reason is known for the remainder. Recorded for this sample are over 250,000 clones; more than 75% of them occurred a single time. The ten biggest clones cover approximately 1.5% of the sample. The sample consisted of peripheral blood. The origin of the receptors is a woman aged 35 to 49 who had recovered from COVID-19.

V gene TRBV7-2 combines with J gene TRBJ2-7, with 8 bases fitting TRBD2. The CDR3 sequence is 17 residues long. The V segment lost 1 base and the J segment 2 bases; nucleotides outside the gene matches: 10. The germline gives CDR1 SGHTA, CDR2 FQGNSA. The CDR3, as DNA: TGTGCCAGCAGCTTAGGGCCCACAAGCGGGGGCCCCTACGAGCAGTACTTC. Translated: CASSLGPTSGGPYEQYF. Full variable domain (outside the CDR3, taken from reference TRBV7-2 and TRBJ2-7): GAGVSQSPSNKVTEKGKDVELRCDPISGHTALYWYRQSLGQGLEFLIYFQGNSAPDKSGLPSDRFSAERTGGSVSTLTIQRTQQEDSAVYLCASSLGPTSGGPYEQYFGPGTRLTVT.

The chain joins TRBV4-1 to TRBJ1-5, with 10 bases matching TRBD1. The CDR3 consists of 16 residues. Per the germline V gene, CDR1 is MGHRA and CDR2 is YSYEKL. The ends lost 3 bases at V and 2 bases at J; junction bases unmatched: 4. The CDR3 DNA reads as TGCGCCAGCAGCCACCGGACAGGGGGGGGCAATCAGCCCCAGCATTTT. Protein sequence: CASSHRTGGGNQPQHF.

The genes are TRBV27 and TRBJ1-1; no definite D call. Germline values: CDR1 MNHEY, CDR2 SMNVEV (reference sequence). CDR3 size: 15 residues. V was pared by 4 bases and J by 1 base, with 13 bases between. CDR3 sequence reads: CASSSDPGRNTEAFF. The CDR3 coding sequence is TGTGCCAGCAGTTCCGATCCGGGGAGGAACACTGAAGCTTTCTTT.

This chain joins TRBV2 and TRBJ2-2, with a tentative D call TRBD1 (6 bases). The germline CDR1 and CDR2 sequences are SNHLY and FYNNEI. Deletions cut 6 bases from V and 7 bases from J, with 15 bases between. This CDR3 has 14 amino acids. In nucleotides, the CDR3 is TGTGCCAGCAGACCCCTAGGGGGTAACGGGGAGCTGTTTTTT. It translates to CASRPLGGNGELFF.

The CDR3: CASPKPLRGVPHEQYF. The DNA of the CDR3 is TGTGCCAGCCCGAAGCCCCTACGTGGAGTCCCCCACGAGCAGTACTTC. The chain is built from TRBV6-4 and TRBJ2-7; D gene unclear. Germline V CDR1 and CDR2: MRHNA, SNTAGT. Trimming took 8 bases from V and 5 from J, leaving 25 bases between them. This CDR3 spans 16 amino acids.

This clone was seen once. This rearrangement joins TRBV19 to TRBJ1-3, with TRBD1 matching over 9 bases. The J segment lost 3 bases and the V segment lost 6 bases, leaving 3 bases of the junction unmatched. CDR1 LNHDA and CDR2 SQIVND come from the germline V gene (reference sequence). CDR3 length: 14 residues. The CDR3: CASSPDRGGNTIYF. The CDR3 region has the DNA TGTGCCAGTAGCCCGGACAGGGGTGGAAACACCATATATTTT.

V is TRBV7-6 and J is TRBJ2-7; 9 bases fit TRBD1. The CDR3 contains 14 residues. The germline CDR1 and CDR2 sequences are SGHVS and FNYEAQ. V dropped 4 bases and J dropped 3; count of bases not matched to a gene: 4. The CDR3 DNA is TGTGCCAGCAGCTGGGGGACAGGGAGCTACGAGCAGTACTTC. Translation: CASSWGTGSYEQYF.

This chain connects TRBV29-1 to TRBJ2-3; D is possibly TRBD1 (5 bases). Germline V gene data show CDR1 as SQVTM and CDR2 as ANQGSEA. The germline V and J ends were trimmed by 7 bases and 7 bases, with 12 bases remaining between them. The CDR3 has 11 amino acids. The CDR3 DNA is TGCAGCGCCTCCAGGGTGAATACGCAGTATTTT. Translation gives CSASRVNTQYF.

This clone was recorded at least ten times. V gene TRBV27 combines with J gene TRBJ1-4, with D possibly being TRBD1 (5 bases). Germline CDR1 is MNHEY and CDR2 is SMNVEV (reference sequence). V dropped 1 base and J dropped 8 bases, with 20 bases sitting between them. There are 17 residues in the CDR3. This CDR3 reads CASSLYPSGVESEKLFF. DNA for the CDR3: TGTGCCAGCAGTTTATATCCGTCGGGGGTGGAGAGCGAAAAACTGTTTTTT.

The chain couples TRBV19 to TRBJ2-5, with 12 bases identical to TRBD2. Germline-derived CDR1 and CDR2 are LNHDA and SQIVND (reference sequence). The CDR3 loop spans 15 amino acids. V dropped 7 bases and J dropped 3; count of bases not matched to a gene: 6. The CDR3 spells CASNPSSGGEETQYF. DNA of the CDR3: TGTGCCAGTAACCCGTCTAGCGGGGGGGAAGAGACCCAGTACTTC.

The CDR3 loop reads CASSLPRGLTGELFF. CDR3 coding DNA: TGTGCCAGCAGCCTGCCCAGGGGGCTGACCGGGGAGCTGTTTTTT. The chain joins TRBV11-1 to TRBJ2-2, with 8 nucleotides matching TRBD1. Trimming took 5 bases from V and 5 from J; bases not matched to a gene: 7. The CDR3 has 15 amino acids. The germline CDR1 and CDR2 sequences are SGHAT and FQDESV (reference sequence).

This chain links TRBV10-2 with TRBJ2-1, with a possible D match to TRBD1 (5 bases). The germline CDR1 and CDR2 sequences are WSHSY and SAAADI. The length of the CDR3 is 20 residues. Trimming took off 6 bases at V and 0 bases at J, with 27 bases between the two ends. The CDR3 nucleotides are TGCGCCAGCAGCGACCCGACAGACCCTAGGCGATCAAGCTCCTACAATGAGCAGTTCTTC. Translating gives CASSDPTDPRRSSSYNEQFF.

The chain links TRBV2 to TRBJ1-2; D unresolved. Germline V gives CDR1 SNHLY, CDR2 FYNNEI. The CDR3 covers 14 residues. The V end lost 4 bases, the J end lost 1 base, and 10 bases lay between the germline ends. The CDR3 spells CASSGRRINYGYTF. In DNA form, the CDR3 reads TGTGCCAGCAGTGGACGGCGGATTAACTATGGCTACACCTTC. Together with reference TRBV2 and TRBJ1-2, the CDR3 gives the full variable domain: EPEVTQTPSHQVTQMGQEVILRCVPISNHLYFYWYRQILGQKVEFLVSFYNNEISEKSEIFDDQFSVERPDGSNFTLKIRSTKLEDSAMYFCASSGRRINYGYTFGSGTRLTVV.

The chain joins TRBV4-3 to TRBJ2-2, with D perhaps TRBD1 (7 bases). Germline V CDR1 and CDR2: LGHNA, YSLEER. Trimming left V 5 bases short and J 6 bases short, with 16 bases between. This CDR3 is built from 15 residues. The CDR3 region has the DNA TGCGCCAGCAGCATCCAAGCCAGGGGGGCCGGGGAGCTGTTTTTT. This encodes CASSIQARGAGELFF.

The DNA for the CDR3 is TGTGCCAGTAGTATCCGGGGTCCGATTAACTATGGCTACACCTTC. It encodes CASSIRGPINYGYTF. This sequence joins TRBV19 and TRBJ1-2; D unclear. Germline CDR1 is LNHDA and CDR2 is SQIVND (reference sequence). Trimming cost V 3 bases and J 1 base, with 12 bases left between them. The CDR3 contains 15 residues.

DNA for the CDR3: TGTGCCAGCACCATTAGCGGGGGCGCCACCGGGGAGCTGTTTTTT. Translated, it gives CASTISGGATGELFF. The V gene is TRBV5-5, the J gene TRBJ2-2, with 9 bases fitting TRBD2. V trimming: 6 bases; J trimming: 4 bases; junction bases outside the gene matches: 7. Germline assignment: CDR1 SGHKS and CDR2 YYEKEE (reference sequence). The CDR3 totals 15 residues.